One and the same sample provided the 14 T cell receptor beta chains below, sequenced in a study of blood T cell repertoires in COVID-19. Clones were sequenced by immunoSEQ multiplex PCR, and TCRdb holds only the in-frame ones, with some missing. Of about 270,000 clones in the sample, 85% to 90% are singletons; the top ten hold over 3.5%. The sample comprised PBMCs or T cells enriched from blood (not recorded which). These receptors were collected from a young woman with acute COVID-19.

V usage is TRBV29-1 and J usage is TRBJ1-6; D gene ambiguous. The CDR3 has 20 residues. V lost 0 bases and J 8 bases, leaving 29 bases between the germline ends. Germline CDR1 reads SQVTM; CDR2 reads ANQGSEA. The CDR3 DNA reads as TGCAGCGTTGAAGACTATTACCATCAAACGACCGCGCTGGCGGATTCACCCCTCCACTTT. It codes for CSVEDYYHQTTALADSPLHF.

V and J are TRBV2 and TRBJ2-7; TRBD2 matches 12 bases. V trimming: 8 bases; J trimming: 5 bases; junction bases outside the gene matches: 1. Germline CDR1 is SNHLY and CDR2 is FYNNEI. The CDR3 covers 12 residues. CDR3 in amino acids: CASRLAGDEQYF. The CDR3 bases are TGTGCCAGCCGACTAGCGGGAGACGAGCAGTACTTC.

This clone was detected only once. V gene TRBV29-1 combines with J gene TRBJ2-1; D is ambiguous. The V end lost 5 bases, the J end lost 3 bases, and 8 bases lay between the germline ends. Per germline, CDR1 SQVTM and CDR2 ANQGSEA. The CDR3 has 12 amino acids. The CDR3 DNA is TGCAGCGTTTCAGGCCACTACAATGAGCAGTTCTTC. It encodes CSVSGHYNEQFF.

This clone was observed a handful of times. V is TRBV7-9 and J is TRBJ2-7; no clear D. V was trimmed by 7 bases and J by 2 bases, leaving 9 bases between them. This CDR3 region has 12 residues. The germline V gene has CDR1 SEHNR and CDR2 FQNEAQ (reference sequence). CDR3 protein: CASTDTPYEQYF. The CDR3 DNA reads TGTGCCAGCACCGACACACCCTACGAGCAGTACTTC.

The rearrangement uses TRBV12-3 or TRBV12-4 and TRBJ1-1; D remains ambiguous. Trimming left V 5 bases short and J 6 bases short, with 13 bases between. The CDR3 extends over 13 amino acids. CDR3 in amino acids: CASSPLSESEAFF. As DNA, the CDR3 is TGTGCCAGCAGTCCCCTCAGCGAGTCTGAAGCTTTCTTT.

Here the CDR3 DNA reads TGTGCCAGCAGCTCTCCGGGACAGGGTAACTATGAGCAGTTCTTC. It codes for CASSSPGQGNYEQFF. The V and J genes are TRBV13 and TRBJ2-1; 9 bases agree with TRBD1. Germline lookup yields CDR1 PRHDT and CDR2 FYEKMQ (reference sequence). There are 15 residues in the CDR3. The J segment lost 8 bases and the V segment lost 4 bases, leaving 9 bases of the junction unmatched.

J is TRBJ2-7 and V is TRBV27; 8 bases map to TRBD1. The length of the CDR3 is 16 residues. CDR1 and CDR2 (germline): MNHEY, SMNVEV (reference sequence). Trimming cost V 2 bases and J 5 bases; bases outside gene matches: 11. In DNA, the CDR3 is TGTGCCAGCAGTTTAGGGGTCGGACAGGGTGTTGACGAGCAGTACTTC. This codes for CASSLGVGQGVDEQYF.

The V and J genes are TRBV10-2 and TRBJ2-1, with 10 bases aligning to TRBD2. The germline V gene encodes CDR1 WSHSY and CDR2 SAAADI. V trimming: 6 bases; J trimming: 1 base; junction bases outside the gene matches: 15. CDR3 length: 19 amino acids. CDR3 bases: TGCGCCAGCAGGGGTACTAGCGGGATTCAAGGGGGTTCCTACAATGAGCAGTTCTTC. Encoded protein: CASRGTSGIQGGSYNEQFF.

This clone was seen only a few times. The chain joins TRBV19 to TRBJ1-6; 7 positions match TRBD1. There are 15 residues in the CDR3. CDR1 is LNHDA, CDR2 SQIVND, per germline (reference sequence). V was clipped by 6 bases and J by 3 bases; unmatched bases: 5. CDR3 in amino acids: CASRDRDSYNSPLHF. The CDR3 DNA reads TGTGCCAGTAGGGACCGGGACAGCTATAATTCACCCCTCCACTTT.

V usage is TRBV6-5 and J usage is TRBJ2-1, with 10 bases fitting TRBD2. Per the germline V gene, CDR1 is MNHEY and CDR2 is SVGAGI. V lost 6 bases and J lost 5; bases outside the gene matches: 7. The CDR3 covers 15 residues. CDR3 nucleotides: TGTGCCAGCAGCCCAGGGACTAGCGTAAACAATGAGCAGTTCTTC. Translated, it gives CASSPGTSVNNEQFF.

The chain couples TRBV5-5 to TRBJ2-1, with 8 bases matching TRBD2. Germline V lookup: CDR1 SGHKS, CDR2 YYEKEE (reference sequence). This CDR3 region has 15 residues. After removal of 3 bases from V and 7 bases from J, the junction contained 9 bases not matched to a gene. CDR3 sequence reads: CASSSSGPLRNEQFF. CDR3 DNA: TGTGCCAGCAGCTCTAGCGGGCCCTTGAGGAATGAGCAGTTCTTC.

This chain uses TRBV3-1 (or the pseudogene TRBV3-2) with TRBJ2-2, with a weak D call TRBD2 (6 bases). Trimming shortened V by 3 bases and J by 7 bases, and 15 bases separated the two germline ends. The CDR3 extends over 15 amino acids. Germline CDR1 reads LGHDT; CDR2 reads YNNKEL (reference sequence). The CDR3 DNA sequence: TGTGCCAGCAGCCACAGACTAGTTTTCAGCGGGGAGCTGTTTTTT. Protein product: CASSHRLVFSGELFF.

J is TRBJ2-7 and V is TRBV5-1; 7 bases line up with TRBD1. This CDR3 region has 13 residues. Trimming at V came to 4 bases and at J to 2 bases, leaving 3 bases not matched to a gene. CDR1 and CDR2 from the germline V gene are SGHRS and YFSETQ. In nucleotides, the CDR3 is TGCGCCAGCAGCCCGACAGGGACCTACGAGCAGTACTTC. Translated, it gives CASSPTGTYEQYF.

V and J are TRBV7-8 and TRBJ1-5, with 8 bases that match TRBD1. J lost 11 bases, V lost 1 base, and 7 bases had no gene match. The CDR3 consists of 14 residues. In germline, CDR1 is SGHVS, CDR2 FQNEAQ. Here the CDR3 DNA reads TGTGCCAGCAGCTTAGGATCTGGACAGGGTGCCCAGCATTTT. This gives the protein CASSLGSGQGAQHF.